The 21 T cell receptor beta chains reported below all come from one sample, sequenced in a study of type 1 regulatory T cells. TCRdb recomputed calls from the reads with MiXCR, one row per CDR3 protein. The profile covers 20,000 or so distinct CDR3 sequences, with roughly 50% appearing a single time and about 4.9% taken by the ten largest. No antigens are known for them. The sequencing input was cultured T cells, either the whole culture or a sorted T cell fraction (not recorded which). The receptors originated from a human donor in good health.

V and J are TRBV20-1 and TRBJ2-1, with 7 bases fitting TRBD1. Germline V gives CDR1 DFQATT, CDR2 SNEGSKA (reference sequence). The CDR3 totals 16 residues. DNA for the CDR3: TGCACCATTCAAAGCCGTGAGGGGGCTGGATACAATGAGCAGTTCTTC. Translated: CTIQSREGAGYNEQFF.

The chain couples TRBV12-3 or TRBV12-4 to TRBJ1-2; D ambiguous. The ends were cut back, 3 bases at V and 4 bases at J, with 6 bases in the middle. The CDR3 extends over 12 amino acids. The DNA for the CDR3 is TGTGCCAGCAGTTTTCAGACCTATGGCTACACCTTC. Amino acid sequence: CASSFQTYGYTF.

This rearrangement joins TRBV11-2 to TRBJ2-3; 9 bases are shared with TRBD1. This CDR3 is 16 amino acids long. The V segment lost 2 bases and the J segment 2 bases; nucleotides outside the gene matches: 5. Per germline, CDR1 SGHAT and CDR2 FQNNGV. The DNA for the CDR3 is TGTGCCAGCAGCTTATCCGGGACAGGGACCACAGATACGCAGTATTTT. Its translation is CASSLSGTGTTDTQYF.

The gene calls are TRBV24-1 and TRBJ1-1; D is perhaps TRBD1 (5 bases). The CDR3 spans 13 residues. CDR1 and CDR2 from the germline V gene are KGHDR and SFDVKD. V lost 4 bases and J lost 5, with 10 bases in between. As DNA, the CDR3 is TGTGCCACCAGTGAGGGGGGGAGAACTGAAGCTTTCTTT. This gives the protein CATSEGGRTEAFF.

V usage is TRBV5-1 and J usage is TRBJ2-7, with a weak D call TRBD1 (6 bases). V lost 0 bases to trimming and J lost 4 bases, with 8 bases between them. Germline V CDR1 and CDR2: SGHRS, YFSETQ. There are 13 residues in the CDR3. The CDR3 bases are TGCGCCAGCAGCTTGGAGGGGGTTTACGAGCAGTACTTC. Its translation: CASSLEGVYEQYF.

The chain recombines TRBV6-5 with TRBJ1-1; 7 nucleotides match TRBD1. The CDR3 consists of 14 residues. J gave up 5 bases and V 6 bases, and 9 bases lay outside the gene matches. The germline gives CDR1 MNHEY, CDR2 SVGAGI. Written as DNA, the CDR3 is TGTGCCAGCAGAAAGACAGGGAAGGGGACTGAAGCTTTCTTT. This gives the protein CASRKTGKGTEAFF.

The chain recombines TRBV7-9 with TRBJ1-1, with D unresolved. Germline V gene lookup returns CDR1 SEHNR and CDR2 FQNEAQ (reference sequence). This CDR3 spans 13 amino acids. The V end lost 4 bases, the J end lost 0 bases, and 6 bases lay between the germline ends. The CDR3 region is CASSSNLNTEAFF. CDR3 in DNA: TGTGCCAGCAGCTCCAACTTGAACACTGAAGCTTTCTTT.

This clonotype was found a few times. The rearrangement joins TRBV20-1 to TRBJ1-5; no clear D gene. Trimming shortened V by 3 bases and J by 6 bases, and 9 bases separated the two germline ends. Germline CDR1 and CDR2: DFQATT and SNEGSKA (reference sequence). CDR3 length equals 12 residues. CDR3 sequence reads: CSASREGQPQHF. The CDR3 region has the DNA TGCAGTGCTAGTCGCGAGGGTCAGCCCCAGCATTTT.

In regard to this clonotype: Germline is not matched at one junction end, which may reflect a read error. This chain joins TRBV18 and TRBJ2-2; TRBD2 might be the D (7 bases). CDR3 length equals 16 residues. CDR1 KGHSH and CDR2 LQKENI come from the germline V gene. The CDR3 DNA follows: TGTGCCAGCTCACCTTTGTCGGGGGGCCGAACCGGGGGGCTGTTTTTT. It yields the protein CASSPLSGGRTGGLFF.

The chain is built from TRBV6-5 and TRBJ1-2, with no clear D. The CDR3 is made up of 12 amino acids. Germline V gene sequence: CDR1 MNHEY, CDR2 SVGAGI. The germline V and J ends were trimmed by 5 bases and 7 bases, with 11 bases remaining between them. The CDR3 DNA is TGTGCCAGCAGTACGGGGTTCGGTGGCTACACCTTC. This codes for CASSTGFGGYTF.

In this sample, this clonotype turned up many times. J is TRBJ2-7 and V is TRBV5-1, with D perhaps matching TRBD1 (6 bases). In germline, CDR1 is SGHRS, CDR2 YFSETQ. The CDR3 extends over 15 amino acids. V dropped 4 bases and J dropped 4 bases, with 18 bases sitting between them. The CDR3 DNA reads as TGCGCCAGCAGCACACAGGGACCCCCAGGTTACGAGCAGTACTTC. It is translated as CASSTQGPPGYEQYF.

The rearrangement joins TRBV19 to TRBJ1-2, with TRBD1 matching over 10 bases. CDR1 is LNHDA, CDR2 SQIVND, per germline (reference sequence). The CDR3 consists of 15 residues. After removal of 8 bases from V and 4 bases from J, the junction contained 10 bases not matched to a gene. The CDR3 coding sequence is TGTGCCAGTTCAAGCGGGACAGGGGTCAGCTATGGCTACACCTTC. It encodes CASSSGTGVSYGYTF.

The V call is TRBV12-3 or TRBV12-4, the J call TRBJ2-5; the match to TRBD1 covers 10 bases. The CDR3 contains 14 residues. Trimming cost V 6 bases and J 3 bases; bases outside gene matches: 4. CDR3 protein: CASSAGTGEETQYF. In DNA, the CDR3 is TGTGCCAGCAGCGCCGGGACAGGGGAAGAGACCCAGTACTTC.

The CDR3 DNA reads TGTGCCAGCAGTTTAGAGCGAAAGGCGCGAACAACCGGGGAGCTGTTTTTT. It codes for CASSLERKARTTGELFF. V gene TRBV12-3 or TRBV12-4 combines with J gene TRBJ2-2; no reliable D call. There are 17 residues in the CDR3. Deletions cut 1 base from V and 5 bases from J, with 17 bases between.

Written as DNA, the CDR3 is TGTGCCAGCAGTTTTTGGCAGTTCCAGGTCGATGAGCAGTTCTTC. Its translation is CASSFWQFQVDEQFF. The V gene is TRBV27, the J gene TRBJ2-1; no clear D gene. The CDR3 totals 15 residues. The V gene's germline CDR1 is MNHEY and CDR2 SMNVEV (reference sequence). Trimming left V 3 bases short and J 8 bases short, with 17 bases between.

By sample share, this clonotype is medium-sized. The V and J genes are TRBV6-6 and TRBJ1-3, with D possibly matching TRBD1 (6 bases). The CDR3 runs 15 residues. Germline-derived CDR1 and CDR2 are MNHNY and SVGAGI (reference sequence). Trimming removed 7 bases at V and 1 base at J, with 14 bases between. Here the CDR3 DNA reads TGTGCCAGCATACCCGGGGGGCAATCTGGAAACACCATATATTTT. Translating gives CASIPGGQSGNTIYF.

This clonotype was found a few times. The genes are TRBV5-1 and TRBJ1-3, with D possibly matching TRBD1 (6 bases). Deletions cut 0 bases from V and 0 bases from J, with 10 bases between. The CDR3 is made up of 16 amino acids. The germline V gene encodes CDR1 SGHRS and CDR2 YFSETQ. The CDR3 nucleotides are TGCGCCAGCAGCTTGGCGGGGGGCTTCTCTGGAAACACCATATATTTT. It translates to CASSLAGGFSGNTIYF.

This clonotype is judged medium-sized. The chain uses TRBV20-1 and TRBJ2-7; no reliable D call. The CDR3 covers 13 residues. Trimming cost V 0 bases and J 5 bases, with 11 bases left between them. Germline loops: CDR1 DFQATT, CDR2 SNEGSKA (reference sequence). CDR3: CSAREDRRNEQYF. The CDR3 DNA reads as TGCAGTGCTAGAGAGGATCGACGGAACGAGCAGTACTTC.

The chain uses TRBV4-2 and TRBJ1-1, with D perhaps matching TRBD1 (6 bases). This CDR3 region has 16 residues. V shed 1 base and J shed 1 base, with 13 bases lying between them. Looked up from germline, CDR1 is LGHNA and CDR2 is YNFKEQ. CDR3 loop: CASSQGGQSTNTEAFF. The CDR3 coding sequence is TGTGCCAGCAGCCAAGGAGGACAGTCGACGAACACTGAAGCTTTCTTT.

Of note for this clonotype: This may be a read error: a much more frequent sequence differs by one nucleotide. This chain uses TRBV20-1 with TRBJ1-6; no reliable D call. This CDR3 region has 15 residues. Germline CDR1 is DFQATT and CDR2 is SNEGSKA (reference sequence). CDR3 loop: CSATGVPDANPPLHF. Written as DNA, the CDR3 is TGCAGTGCAACCGGGGTCCCCGACGCTAATCCACCCCTCCACTTT.

This clonotype counts as large (0.1 to 1%). The rearrangement joins TRBV27 to TRBJ2-3; TRBD2 matches 8 bases. Germline V gene sequence: CDR1 MNHEY, CDR2 SMNVEV (reference sequence). The ends lost 4 bases at V and 2 bases at J; junction bases unmatched: 8. The CDR3 sequence is 16 residues long. The CDR3 DNA sequence: TGTGCCAGCAGTTGGCGGGGGGATCACCTCACAGATACGCAGTATTTT. This translates into CASSWRGDHLTDTQYF.